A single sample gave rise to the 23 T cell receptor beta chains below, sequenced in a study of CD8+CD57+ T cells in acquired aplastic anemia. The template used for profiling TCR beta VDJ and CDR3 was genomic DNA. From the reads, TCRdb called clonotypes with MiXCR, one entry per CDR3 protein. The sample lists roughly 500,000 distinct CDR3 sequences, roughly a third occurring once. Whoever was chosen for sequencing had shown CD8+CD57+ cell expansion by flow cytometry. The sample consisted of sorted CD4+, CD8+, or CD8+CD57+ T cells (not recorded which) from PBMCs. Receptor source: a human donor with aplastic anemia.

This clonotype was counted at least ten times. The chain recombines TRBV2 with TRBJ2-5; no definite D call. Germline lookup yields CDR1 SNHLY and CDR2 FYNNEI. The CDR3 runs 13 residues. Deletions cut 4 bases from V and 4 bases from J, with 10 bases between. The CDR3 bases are TGTGCCAGCAGTGCCCGCCTCGGAGAGACCCAGTACTTC. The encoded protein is CASSARLGETQYF.

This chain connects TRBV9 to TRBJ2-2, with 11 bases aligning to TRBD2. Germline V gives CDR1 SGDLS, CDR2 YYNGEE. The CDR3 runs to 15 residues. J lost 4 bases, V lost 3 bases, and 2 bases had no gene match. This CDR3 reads CASSALAGGTGELFF. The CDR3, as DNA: TGTGCCAGCAGCGCCCTAGCGGGAGGCACCGGGGAGCTGTTTTTT.

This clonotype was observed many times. CDR3 sequence: CSAQGMNTEAFF. In DNA form, the CDR3 reads TGCAGCGCACAGGGAATGAACACTGAAGCTTTCTTT. The genes are TRBV29-1 and TRBJ1-1; tentative D call: TRBD1 (6 bases). CDR1 and CDR2 from the germline V gene are SQVTM and ANQGSEA. The V end was cut by 7 bases, the J end by 0 bases, with 9 bases between. This CDR3 has 12 residues.

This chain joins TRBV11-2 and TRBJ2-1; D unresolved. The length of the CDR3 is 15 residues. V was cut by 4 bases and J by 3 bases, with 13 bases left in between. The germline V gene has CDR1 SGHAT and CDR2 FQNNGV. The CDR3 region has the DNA TGTGCCAGCAGCTCCCGACCCATCGGCTACAATGAGCAGTTCTTC. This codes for CASSSRPIGYNEQFF.

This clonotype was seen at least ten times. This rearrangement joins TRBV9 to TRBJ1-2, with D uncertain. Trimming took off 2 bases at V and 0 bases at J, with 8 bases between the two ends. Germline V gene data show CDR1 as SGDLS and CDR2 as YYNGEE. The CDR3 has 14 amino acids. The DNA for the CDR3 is TGTGCCAGCAGCGTGGGAGAGTCTAACTATGGCTACACCTTC. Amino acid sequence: CASSVGESNYGYTF.

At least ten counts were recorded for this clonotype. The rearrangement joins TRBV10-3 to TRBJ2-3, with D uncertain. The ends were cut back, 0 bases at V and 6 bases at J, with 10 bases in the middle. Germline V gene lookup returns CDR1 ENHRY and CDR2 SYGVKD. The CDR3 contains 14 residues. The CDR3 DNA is TGTGCCATCAGTGAGTCTAGGCTAGGTGATACGCAGTATTTT. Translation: CAISESRLGDTQYF.

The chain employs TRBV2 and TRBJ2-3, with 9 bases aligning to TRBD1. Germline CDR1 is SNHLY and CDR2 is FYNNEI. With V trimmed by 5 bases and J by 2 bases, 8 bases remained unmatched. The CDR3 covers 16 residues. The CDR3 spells CASSIHGTGHTDTQYF. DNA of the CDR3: TGTGCCAGCAGTATTCACGGGACAGGGCACACAGATACGCAGTATTTT.

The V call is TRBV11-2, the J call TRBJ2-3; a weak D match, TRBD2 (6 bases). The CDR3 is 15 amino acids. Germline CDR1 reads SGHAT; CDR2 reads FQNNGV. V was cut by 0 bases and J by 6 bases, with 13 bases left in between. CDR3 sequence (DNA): TGTGCCAGCAGCTTAGATCTGGGACTGAGTGATACGCAGTATTTT. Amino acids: CASSLDLGLSDTQYF.

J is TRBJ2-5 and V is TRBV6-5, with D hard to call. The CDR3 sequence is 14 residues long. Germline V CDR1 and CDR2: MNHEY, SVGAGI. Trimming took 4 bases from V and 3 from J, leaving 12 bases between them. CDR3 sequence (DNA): TGTGCCAGCAGTTCGCCCTCGGCGGAAGAGACCCAGTACTTC. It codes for CASSSPSAEETQYF.

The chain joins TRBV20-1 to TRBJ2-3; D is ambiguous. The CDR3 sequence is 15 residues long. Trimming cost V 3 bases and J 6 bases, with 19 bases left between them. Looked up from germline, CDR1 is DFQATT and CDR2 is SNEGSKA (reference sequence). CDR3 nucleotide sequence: TGCAGTGCTAGTGGGGAATTAGGCATCATCGATACGCAGTATTTT. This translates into CSASGELGIIDTQYF.

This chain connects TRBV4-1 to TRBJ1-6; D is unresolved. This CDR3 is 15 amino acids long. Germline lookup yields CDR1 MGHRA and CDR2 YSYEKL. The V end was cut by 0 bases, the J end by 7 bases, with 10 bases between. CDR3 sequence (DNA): TGCGCCAGCAGCCAAGATAGGTCCCTAAATTCACCCCTCCACTTT. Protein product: CASSQDRSLNSPLHF.

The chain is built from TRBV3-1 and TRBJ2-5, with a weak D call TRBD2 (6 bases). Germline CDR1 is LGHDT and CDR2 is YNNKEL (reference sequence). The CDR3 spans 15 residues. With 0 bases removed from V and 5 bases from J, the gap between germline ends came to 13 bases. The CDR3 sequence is CASSQDPGERETQYF. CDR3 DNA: TGTGCCAGCAGCCAAGATCCGGGGGAGAGGGAGACCCAGTACTTC.

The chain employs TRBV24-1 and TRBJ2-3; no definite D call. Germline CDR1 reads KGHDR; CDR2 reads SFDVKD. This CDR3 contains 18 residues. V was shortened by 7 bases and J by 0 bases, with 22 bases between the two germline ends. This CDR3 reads CATRELGLQAVSTDTQYF. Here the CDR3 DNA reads TGTGCCACCAGAGAGCTGGGCCTCCAGGCTGTGAGCACAGATACGCAGTATTTT.

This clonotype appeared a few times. The CDR3 nucleotides read TGTGCCAGCAGCCGACAGGCGGTCCTAAATTCACCCCTCCACTTT. Its protein is CASSRQAVLNSPLHF. The chain couples TRBV28 to TRBJ1-6, with D possibly being TRBD1 (6 bases). The CDR3 consists of 15 residues. Trimming cost V 6 bases and J 7 bases, with 16 bases left between them. The germline V gene has CDR1 MDHEN and CDR2 SYDVKM.

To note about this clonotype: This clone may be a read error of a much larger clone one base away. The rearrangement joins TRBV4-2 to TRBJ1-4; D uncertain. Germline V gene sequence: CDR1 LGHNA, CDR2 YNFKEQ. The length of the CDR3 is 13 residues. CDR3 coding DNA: TGTGCCAGCAGCTTGAGGTGGGGTGAAAAACTGTCTTTT. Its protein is CASSLRWGEKLSF.

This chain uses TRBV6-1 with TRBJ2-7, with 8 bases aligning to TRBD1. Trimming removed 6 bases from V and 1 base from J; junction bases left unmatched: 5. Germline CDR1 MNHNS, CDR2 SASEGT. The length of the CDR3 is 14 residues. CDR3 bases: TGTGCCAGCAGGTCAGGGGGCAATTCCTACGAGCAGTACTTC. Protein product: CASRSGGNSYEQYF.

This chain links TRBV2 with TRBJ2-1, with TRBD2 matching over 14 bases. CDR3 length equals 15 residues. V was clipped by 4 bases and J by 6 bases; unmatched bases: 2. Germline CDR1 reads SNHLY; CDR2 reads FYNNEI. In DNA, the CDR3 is TGTGCCAGCAGTGGACTAGCGGGGGGGCTCAATGAGCAGTTCTTC. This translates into CASSGLAGGLNEQFF.

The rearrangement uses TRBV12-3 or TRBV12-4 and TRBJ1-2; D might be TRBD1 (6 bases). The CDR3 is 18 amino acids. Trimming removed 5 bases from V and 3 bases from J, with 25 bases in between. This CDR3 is CASSVWDKNYEQYYGYTF. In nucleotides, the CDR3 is TGTGCCAGCAGTGTTTGGGACAAGAACTACGAGCAGTACTATGGCTACACCTTC.

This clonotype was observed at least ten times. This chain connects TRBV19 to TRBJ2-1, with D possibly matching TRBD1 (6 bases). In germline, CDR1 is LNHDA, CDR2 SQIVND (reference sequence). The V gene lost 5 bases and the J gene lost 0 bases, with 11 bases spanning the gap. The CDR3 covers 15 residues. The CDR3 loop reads CASSWTAYSYNEQFF. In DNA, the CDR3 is TGTGCCAGTAGTTGGACAGCGTACTCCTACAATGAGCAGTTCTTC.

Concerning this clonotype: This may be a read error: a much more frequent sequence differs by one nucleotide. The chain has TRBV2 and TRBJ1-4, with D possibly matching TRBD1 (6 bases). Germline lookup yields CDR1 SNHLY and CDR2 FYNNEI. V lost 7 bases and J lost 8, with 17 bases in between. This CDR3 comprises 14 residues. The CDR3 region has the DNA TGTGCCAGCATATCACAGGGAGTGAGCGAAAAACTGTTTTTT. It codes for CASISQGVSEKLFF.

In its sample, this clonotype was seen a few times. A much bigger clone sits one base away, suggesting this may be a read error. The CDR3 here is CASSTLGGLGETQYF. The CDR3 DNA reads TGTGCCAGTAGTACCCTAGGGGGGCTGGGTGAGACCCAGTACTTC. The chain employs TRBV19 and TRBJ2-5; perhaps D is TRBD1 or TRBD2 (6 bases each). This CDR3 region has 15 residues. The V end lost 4 bases, the J end lost 5 bases, and 17 bases lay between the germline ends. The V gene's germline CDR1 is LNHDA and CDR2 SQIVND (reference sequence).

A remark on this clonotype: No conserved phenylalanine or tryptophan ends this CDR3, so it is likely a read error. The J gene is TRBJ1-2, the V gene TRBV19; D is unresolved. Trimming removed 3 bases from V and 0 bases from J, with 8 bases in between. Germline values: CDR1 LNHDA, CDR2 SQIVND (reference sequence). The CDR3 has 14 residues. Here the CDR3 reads CASSIDRANYGYTV. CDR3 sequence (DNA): TGTGCCAGTAGTATTGATAGAGCTAACTATGGCTACACCGTC.

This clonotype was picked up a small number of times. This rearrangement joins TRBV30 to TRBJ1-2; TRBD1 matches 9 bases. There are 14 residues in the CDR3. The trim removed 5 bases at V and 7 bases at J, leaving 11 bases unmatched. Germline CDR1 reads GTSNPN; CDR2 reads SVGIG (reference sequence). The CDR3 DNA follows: TGTGCCTGGGTTTCGGGACAGGGAGTAGGTGGCTACACCTTC. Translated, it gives CAWVSGQGVGGYTF.